This T cell receptor (beta chain) was retrieved from a study of response to subunit inactivated influenza vaccine. Findings and limits, study-wide: There was a suggestion from the authors that each seasonal influenza vaccination recruits few new T cells.

CDR3 length: 15 residues. Germline V lookup: CDR1 SGHTA, CDR2 FQGNSA. The junction had 3 bases not matched to a gene; V was cut back by 4 bases and J by 0 bases. TCRdb re-called the RT-PCR reads through MiXCR, storing one row per CDR3 protein. The top ten hold roughly a tenth of the sample, which has approximately 310,000 distinct CDR3 sequences, roughly a fifth seen once. This clonotype was seen more than once but under ten times. Its antigen is not known. This sequence joins TRBV7-2 and TRBJ2-3, with 8 nucleotides matching TRBD1. The starting material was PBMCs from blood, obtained approximately 22 months after vaccination. This TCR derives from a man aged 50-75 years who received an inactivated influenza vaccine. This chain's CDR3 is CASSWHRGSTDTQYF. The CDR3, as DNA: TGTGCCAGCAGCTGGCACAGGGGGAGCACAGATACGCAGTATTTT.